A selection of T cell receptor beta chains follows, all from one sample in a study of Graves' ophthalmopathy and Graves' hyperthyroidism. TCRdb independently ran MiXCR on the multiplex PCR reads; one entry per CDR3 protein. The sample includes around 1.1 million distinct CDR3 sequences, 36% seen only once; the top ten take around 10%. Sample: peripheral blood or thyroid tissue (not recorded which). Receptor source: an adult man with Graves' hyperthyroidism. Both conserved end residues are part of each CDR3. D genes are given only for firm matches. Clone sizes are given selectively: once, few, many, or a class where the clone is expanded.

J | size | D | V | length | CDR3 | DNA
TRBJ1-6 | few | TRBD1 | TRBV5-1 | 15 | CASCTGGGGNSPLHF | TGCGCCAGCTGCACAGGGGGTGGCGGTAATTCACCCCTCCACTTT
TRBJ1-6 | few | NA | TRBV5-6 | 14 | CASSFGAYNSPLHF | TGTGCCAGCAGCTTCGGAGCCTATAATTCACCCCTCCACTTT
TRBJ1-2 | many | TRBD1 | TRBV11-2 | 16 | CASSLGHVYRGRGYTF | TGTGCCAGCAGCTTAGGCCACGTCTACAGGGGGCGGGGCTACACCTTC
TRBJ1-1 | NA | NA | TRBV12-3/TRBV12-4 | 12 | CASSYPLGGAFF | TGTGCCAGCAGCTATCCCTTGGGTGGAGCTTTCTTT
TRBJ2-7 | NA | TRBD1 | TRBV29-1 | 13 | CSVDTGQDYEQYF | TGCAGCGTTGATACGGGACAGGACTACGAGCAGTACTTC
TRBJ2-7 | NA | TRBD2 | TRBV10-2 | 16 | CASSAGLAGFHYEQYF | TGCGCCAGCAGTGCCGGACTAGCGGGATTCCACTACGAGCAGTACTTC
TRBJ1-2 | few | NA | TRBV12-3/TRBV12-4 | 16 | CASSLGLGAANYGYTF | TGTGCCAGCAGTTTAGGATTGGGGGCCGCTAACTATGGCTACACCTTC
TRBJ1-5 | NA | TRBD1 | TRBV6-5 | 17 | CASSFTLTGGLSTPQHF | TGTGCCAGCAGCTTTACTCTCACAGGGGGTCTCTCTACGCCCCAGCATTTT
TRBJ2-5 | many | NA | TRBV12-5 | 15 | CASAIGAGRFETQYF | TGTGCTAGTGCCATAGGGGCAGGGCGCTTCGAGACCCAGTACTTC
TRBJ2-5 | few | NA | TRBV20-1 | 19 | CSASLVGGPEIFIQETQYF | TGCAGTGCTAGCTTAGTGGGAGGCCCTGAGATCTTTATACAAGAGACCCAGTACTTC
TRBJ2-5 | NA | TRBD2 | TRBV10-3 | 17 | CAISVDGLAGEWETQYF | TGTGCCATCAGCGTTGATGGACTAGCGGGAGAGTGGGAGACCCAGTACTTC